The 26 T cell receptor beta chains presented below share a single source sample, sequenced in a study of shared clonotypes between healthy human individuals. Produced via immunoSEQ multiplex PCR; TCRdb's table is partial and in-frame only. The repertoire has millions of clones, 85% to 95% of them found once; the top ten carry approximately 0.13%. Sequenced material: naive CD4+ T cells sorted from blood. The subset: CD45RA+ positively selected. Every receptor here comes from a man between 18 and 29 years old in good health.

V gene TRBV5-8 combines with J gene TRBJ1-5, with D maybe TRBD1 (6 bases). CDR3 length equals 15 residues. CDR1 and CDR2 from the germline V gene are SGHTS and YDEGEE. V dropped 4 bases and J dropped 2 bases, with 13 bases sitting between them. CDR3 nucleotides: TGTGCCAGCAGCCACAGGGTGGGCGGCAATCAGCCCCAGCATTTT. Protein sequence: CASSHRVGGNQPQHF. The full variable domain, with the rest looked up from reference TRBV5-8 and TRBJ1-5, is EAGVTQSPTHLIKTRGQQATLRCSPISGHTSVYWYQQALGLGLQFLLWYDEGEERNRGNFPPRFSGRQFPNYSSELNVNALELEDSALYLCASSHRVGGNQPQHFGDGTRLSIL.

The chain has TRBV7-6 and TRBJ2-3, with D hard to call. CDR1 and CDR2 (germline): SGHVS, FNYEAQ. Trimming stripped 4 bases from V and 4 bases from J, with 9 bases between. CDR3 length equals 13 residues. CDR3 in amino acids: CASSSLAADTQYF. CDR3 nucleotide sequence: TGTGCCAGCAGCTCCCTCGCCGCAGATACGCAGTATTTT.

The chain joins TRBV6-5 to TRBJ1-4, with a tentative D call TRBD1 (5 bases). CDR1 and CDR2 from the germline V gene are MNHEY and SVGAGI. The CDR3 sequence is 14 residues long. Trimming removed 3 bases at V and 8 bases at J, with 13 bases between. CDR3 coding DNA: TGTGCCAGCAGTTATTCCAGGGCTGGAGAAAAACTGTTTTTT. This encodes CASSYSRAGEKLFF.

CDR3 residues: CASSKALETQYF. In nucleotides, the CDR3 is TGCGCCAGCAGCAAGGCGCTAGAGACCCAGTACTTC. The V and J genes are TRBV5-1 and TRBJ2-5; no clear D. The germline V gene encodes CDR1 SGHRS and CDR2 YFSETQ. This CDR3 is 12 amino acids long. Trimming removed 4 bases at V and 4 bases at J, with 8 bases between.

The J gene is TRBJ1-6, the V gene TRBV2, with TRBD1 as a possible D gene (5 bases). The CDR3 runs to 15 residues. Germline V gene data show CDR1 as SNHLY and CDR2 as FYNNEI. Trimming stripped 1 base from V and 5 bases from J, with 9 bases between. The CDR3 nucleotides read TGTGCCAGCAGTGAAGGCTCAGGGAATAATTCACCCCTCCACTTT. Protein sequence: CASSEGSGNNSPLHF.

The rearrangement links TRBV6-1 to TRBJ1-5, with 12 bases that match TRBD1. Germline V gives CDR1 MNHNS, CDR2 SASEGT. This CDR3 is built from 15 residues. Trimming took 5 bases from V and 7 from J; bases not matched to a gene: 6. The chain's CDR3 is CASSTGQGAGQPQHF. In nucleotides, the CDR3 is TGTGCCAGCAGTACGGGACAGGGGGCCGGCCAGCCCCAGCATTTT.

The chain couples TRBV19 to TRBJ2-1; 10 bases fit TRBD1. This CDR3 comprises 15 residues. In germline, CDR1 is LNHDA, CDR2 SQIVND (reference sequence). Losses at the gene ends were 7 bases for V and 3 bases for J; bases not matched to a gene: 6. DNA for the CDR3: TGTGCCAGTACCCTGGACAGGGGGTTCTACAATGAGCAGTTCTTC. It translates to CASTLDRGFYNEQFF. Using reference TRBV19 and TRBJ2-1 for the parts outside the CDR3, the full variable domain is DGGITQSPKYLFRKEGQNVTLSCEQNLNHDAMYWYRQDPGQGLRLIYYSQIVNDFQKGDIAEGYSVSREKKESFPLTVTSAQKNPTAFYLCASTLDRGFYNEQFFGPGTRLTVL.

The CDR3 protein is CASSEWSGLLNQPQHF. The CDR3 DNA reads as TGTGCCAGCAGTGAATGGTCGGGGTTATTAAATCAGCCCCAGCATTTT. The V call is TRBV6-1, the J call TRBJ1-5; the D is unclear. V was cut by 2 bases and J by 4 bases, with 15 bases left in between. The CDR3 totals 16 residues. In germline, CDR1 is MNHNS, CDR2 SASEGT.

J is TRBJ2-5 and V is TRBV10-1; D uncertain. Per the germline V gene, CDR1 is WNHNN and CDR2 is SYGVQD (reference sequence). The CDR3 is made up of 15 amino acids. Between the trimmed V and J ends, which lost 0 bases and 1 base, there was a span of 9 bases. CDR3 nucleotide sequence: TGCGCCAGCAGTGAGTCACCCGGGCCCCAAGAGACCCAGTACTTC. It codes for CASSESPGPQETQYF.

This chain uses TRBV27 with TRBJ1-2; tentative D call: TRBD1 (5 bases). The V gene lost 7 bases and the J gene lost 4 bases, with 22 bases spanning the gap. The CDR3 length is 16 residues. Per the germline V gene, CDR1 is MNHEY and CDR2 is SMNVEV (reference sequence). The CDR3 sequence: CASTSYWDGNLYGYTF. The CDR3 DNA reads TGTGCCAGCACATCCTACTGGGACGGTAACCTCTATGGCTACACCTTC.

V is TRBV30 and J is TRBJ2-3, with D unresolved. CDR1 and CDR2 (germline): GTSNPN, SVGIG (reference sequence). V lost 3 bases and J 2 bases, leaving 6 bases between the germline ends. The CDR3 is made up of 12 amino acids. The CDR3 reads CAWSSNTDTQYF. CDR3 nucleotides: TGTGCCTGGAGCAGTAACACAGATACGCAGTATTTT.

V is TRBV19 and J is TRBJ1-2; D is ambiguous. This CDR3 region has 14 residues. Germline CDR1 and CDR2: LNHDA and SQIVND (reference sequence). Trimming took 3 bases from V and 0 from J, leaving 8 bases between them. The CDR3 DNA reads TGTGCCAGTAGTATGGACGGAGCTAACTATGGCTACACCTTC. Protein product: CASSMDGANYGYTF. The full variable domain, rest sourced from reference TRBV19 and TRBJ1-2, is DGGITQSPKYLFRKEGQNVTLSCEQNLNHDAMYWYRQDPGQGLRLIYYSQIVNDFQKGDIAEGYSVSREKKESFPLTVTSAQKNPTAFYLCASSMDGANYGYTFGSGTRLTVV.

About this clone: Other DNA sequences from this sample encode an identical CDR3 as well. The genes are TRBV5-1 and TRBJ2-7, with D unclear. Germline V gene data show CDR1 as SGHRS and CDR2 as YFSETQ. The V end was cut by 0 bases, the J end by 4 bases, with 5 bases between. The CDR3 covers 12 residues. The CDR3 DNA is TGCGCCAGCAGCTTGGTTGGGTACGAGCAGTACTTC. Amino acids: CASSLVGYEQYF.

This chain joins TRBV18 and TRBJ1-1; D call uncertain. Germline V lookup: CDR1 KGHSH, CDR2 LQKENI. Between the trimmed V and J ends, which lost 1 base and 4 bases, there was a span of 19 bases. The length of the CDR3 is 17 residues. The CDR3 reads CASSPRGQWEPGTEAFF. The CDR3 nucleotides are TGTGCCAGCTCACCACGTGGCCAGTGGGAGCCTGGCACTGAAGCTTTCTTT.

The rearrangement uses TRBV5-1 and TRBJ2-3; TRBD1 matches 7 bases. This CDR3 spans 16 amino acids. Germline lookup yields CDR1 SGHRS and CDR2 YFSETQ. V dropped 1 base and J dropped 2; count of bases not matched to a gene: 7. The CDR3 protein is CASSLIGQVLTDTQYF. As DNA, the CDR3 is TGCGCCAGCAGCTTGATAGGACAGGTGCTCACAGATACGCAGTATTTT.

V gene TRBV30 combines with J gene TRBJ2-3; TRBD2 might be the D (5 bases). The germline gives CDR1 GTSNPN, CDR2 SVGIG (reference sequence). This CDR3 is 11 amino acids long. V dropped 3 bases and J dropped 5 bases, with 6 bases sitting between them. The CDR3 reads CAWRGEDTQYF. The CDR3 DNA is TGTGCCTGGAGGGGAGAAGATACGCAGTATTTT.

The rearrangement links TRBV5-1 to TRBJ2-3, with 11 positions matching TRBD1. CDR1 is SGHRS and CDR2 is YFSETQ in the germline V gene. V lost 7 bases to trimming and J lost 1 base; unmatched junction nucleotides: 2. The CDR3 is 14 residues long. The CDR3 region is CASGTGGGTDTQYF. CDR3 coding DNA: TGCGCCAGCGGGACAGGGGGTGGCACAGATACGCAGTATTTT. The entire variable domain, with the rest obtained from reference TRBV5-1 and TRBJ2-3, is as follows: KAGVTQTPRYLIKTRGQQVTLSCSPISGHRSVSWYQQTPGQGLQFLFEYFSETQRNKGNFPGRFSGRQFSNSRSEMNVSTLELGDSALYLCASGTGGGTDTQYFGPGTRLTVL.

Concerning this clone: One end of the junction varies from germline; a read error may be responsible. The chain recombines TRBV7-9 with TRBJ2-5, with 10 bases identical to TRBD2. CDR1 and CDR2 (germline): SEHNR, FQNEAQ (reference sequence). The CDR3 has 14 amino acids. The CDR3 protein is CASSVAGGTETQYF. In nucleotides, the CDR3 is TGTGCCAGCAGCGTAGCGGGGGGAACAGAGACCCAGTACTTC.

The J gene is TRBJ1-2, the V gene TRBV6-1; 7 bases fit TRBD1. The CDR3 has 15 residues. The junction had 2 bases not matched to a gene; V was cut back by 1 base and J by 0 bases. Germline assignment: CDR1 MNHNS and CDR2 SASEGT. The CDR3 is CASSEEGAPNYGYTF. The CDR3 DNA reads TGTGCCAGCAGTGAAGAGGGGGCTCCTAACTATGGCTACACCTTC.

The CDR3 loop is CASSLKAGPTEQYF. The CDR3 bases are TGTGCCAGCAGCTTAAAGGCCGGACCCACCGAGCAGTACTTC. The chain uses TRBV7-2 and TRBJ2-7; D is undetermined. From germline, CDR1 is SGHTA and CDR2 FQGNSA. The V and J ends lost 2 bases and 6 bases respectively, with 14 bases between them. The CDR3 has 14 amino acids.

This clone was picked up one time. This chain joins TRBV16 and TRBJ1-6; the D gene is possibly TRBD1 (5 bases). V was trimmed by 0 bases and J by 6 bases, leaving 15 bases between them. Germline assignment: CDR1 KGHSY and CDR2 FQNENV. There are 17 residues in the CDR3. In DNA, the CDR3 is TGTGCCAGCAGCCAATCGATGCGGGGACCCCCTAATTCACCCCTCCACTTT. This codes for CASSQSMRGPPNSPLHF.

V gene TRBV6-5 combines with J gene TRBJ2-7; D is perhaps TRBD1 or TRBD2 (5 bases each). The V end lost 5 bases, the J end lost 1 base, and 12 bases lay between the germline ends. Germline lookup yields CDR1 MNHEY and CDR2 SVGAGI. The length of the CDR3 is 14 residues. CDR3 loop: CASSPGRGSYEQYF. CDR3 bases: TGTGCCAGCAGTCCGGGACGGGGATCCTACGAGCAGTACTTC.

The genes are TRBV5-1 and TRBJ2-1, with D uncertain. The length of the CDR3 is 13 residues. Per germline, CDR1 SGHRS and CDR2 YFSETQ. V dropped 4 bases and J dropped 5 bases, with 10 bases sitting between them. This CDR3 reads CASSADLNNEQFF. As DNA, the CDR3 is TGCGCCAGCAGCGCGGACCTAAACAATGAGCAGTTCTTC.

The V call is TRBV6-6, the J call TRBJ2-3, with D possibly being TRBD1 or TRBD2 (6 bases each). CDR3 length: 16 amino acids. The ends were cut back, 6 bases at V and 4 bases at J, with 20 bases in the middle. Germline CDR1 is MNHNY and CDR2 is SVGAGI (reference sequence). The DNA for the CDR3 is TGTGCCAGCAGCTCTTTTGAGAGGGGGAGGCCAGATACGCAGTATTTT. Amino acids: CASSSFERGRPDTQYF.

The V and J genes are TRBV19 and TRBJ2-2; D might be TRBD1 or TRBD2, each matching 5 bases. Deletions cut 3 bases from V and 2 bases from J, with 7 bases between. The CDR3 length is 14 residues. CDR1 and CDR2 from the germline V gene are LNHDA and SQIVND (reference sequence). The CDR3 DNA reads TGTGCCAGTAGTATGGGACGAAACACCGGGGAGCTGTTTTTT. Amino acid sequence: CASSMGRNTGELFF.

V usage is TRBV11-2 and J usage is TRBJ2-5; tentative D call: TRBD2 (5 bases). V was pared by 5 bases and J by 2 bases, with 9 bases between. The CDR3 is made up of 13 amino acids. Germline CDR1 SGHAT, CDR2 FQNNGV. This CDR3 reads CASSVPGQETQYF. The CDR3 DNA sequence: TGTGCCAGCAGCGTACCGGGGCAAGAGACCCAGTACTTC.